The rows below give T cell receptor beta chains drawn from one sample of a study of blood T cell repertoires in COVID-19. Repertoires were generated with immunoSEQ multiplex PCR, while TCRdb's copy carries only in-frame clones and drops some. Among more than 200,000 clones listed, around nine tenths were seen once. The sequenced sample was peripheral blood. Receptor source: a man under 40 with active or convalescent COVID-19. CDR3s leave out the opening cysteine and the closing phenylalanine or tryptophan. D genes are given only for firm matches. Only some rows state a clone size, as once, few, many or a class for expanded clones.

- | TRBJ1-1 | - | TRBV29-1 | SVYGIGDTEAF
once | TRBJ1-6 | TRBD1 | TRBV5-4 | ASSLRDSYNSPLH
- | TRBJ1-2 | TRBD1 | TRBV19 | ASTSRGGQGYGYT
- | TRBJ1-2 | TRBD1 | TRBV3-1/TRBV3-2 | ASSQVPGQRREVRSYT
- | TRBJ1-5 | TRBD1 | TRBV27 | ASSLKAPGQSNQPQH
- | TRBJ1-1 | - | TRBV7-7 | ASSLETNTEAF
- | TRBJ2-7 | - | TRBV6-5 | ASTSDSFPYEQY
few | TRBJ2-6 | TRBD2 | TRBV4-3 | ASSQGGGAGVVANVLT
- | TRBJ2-7 | TRBD2 | TRBV6-2/TRBV6-3 | ASSYPLAGGEWESSYEQY
few | TRBJ1-1 | - | TRBV5-1 | ASSSSRMNTEAF
- | TRBJ1-2 | TRBD1 | TRBV6-6 | ASRPTGTGENYT
- | TRBJ2-7 | TRBD2 | TRBV6-2/TRBV6-3 | ASSSGTLAGYYEQY
once | TRBJ1-1 | TRBD1 | TRBV13 | ASSSRQGASHTEAF
- | TRBJ2-7 | TRBD1 | TRBV7-2 | ASSQGLTGGLSYEQY
- | TRBJ2-1 | - | TRBV30 | AWSVTHVDEQF
- | TRBJ2-3 | - | TRBV7-2 | ASSLSVGPDTQY
- | TRBJ2-1 | TRBD1 | TRBV27 | ASSSGTGGRDEQF
- | TRBJ2-6 | TRBD1 | TRBV4-1 | ASGKQGHGSGANVLT
once | TRBJ2-7 | - | TRBV5-5 | ASSFRYVRGGSYEQY
- | TRBJ1-1 | TRBD1 | TRBV14 | ASSQQTGVGANTEAF
- | TRBJ1-3 | - | TRBV15 | ATTHPQISGNTIY
few | TRBJ2-5 | TRBD2 | TRBV11-2 | ASSPQGGRIAGETQY